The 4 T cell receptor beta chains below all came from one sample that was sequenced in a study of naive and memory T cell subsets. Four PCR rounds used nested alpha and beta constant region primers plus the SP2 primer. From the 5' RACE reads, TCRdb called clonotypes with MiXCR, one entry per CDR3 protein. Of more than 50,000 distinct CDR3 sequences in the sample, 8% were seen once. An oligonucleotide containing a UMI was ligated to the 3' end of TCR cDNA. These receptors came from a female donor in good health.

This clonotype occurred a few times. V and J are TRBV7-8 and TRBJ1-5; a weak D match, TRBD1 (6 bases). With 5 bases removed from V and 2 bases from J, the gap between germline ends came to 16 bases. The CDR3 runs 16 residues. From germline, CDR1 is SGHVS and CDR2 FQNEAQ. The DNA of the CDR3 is TGTGCCAGCAGCGCAAACAGGGTTGGGGGCAATCAGCCCCAGCATTTT. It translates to CASSANRVGGNQPQHF.

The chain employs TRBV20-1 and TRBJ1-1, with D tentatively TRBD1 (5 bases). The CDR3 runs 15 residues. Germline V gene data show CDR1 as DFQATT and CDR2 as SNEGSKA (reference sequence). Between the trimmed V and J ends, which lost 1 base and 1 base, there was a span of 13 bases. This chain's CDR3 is CSARVGRTGNTEAFF. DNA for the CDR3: TGCAGTGCTAGAGTCGGTCGTACAGGGAACACTGAAGCTTTCTTT.

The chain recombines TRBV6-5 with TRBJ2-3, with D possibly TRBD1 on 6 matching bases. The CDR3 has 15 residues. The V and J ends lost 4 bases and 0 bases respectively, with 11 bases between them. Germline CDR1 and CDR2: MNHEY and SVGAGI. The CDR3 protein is CASSLQGSSTDTQYF. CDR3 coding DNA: TGTGCCAGCAGTTTACAGGGCTCTAGCACAGATACGCAGTATTTT.

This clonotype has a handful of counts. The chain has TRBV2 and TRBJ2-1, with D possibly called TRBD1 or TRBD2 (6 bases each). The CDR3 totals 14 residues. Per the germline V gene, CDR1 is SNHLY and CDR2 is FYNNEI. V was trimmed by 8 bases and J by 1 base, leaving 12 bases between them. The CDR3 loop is CASGGGLSYNEQFF. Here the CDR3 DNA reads TGTGCCAGCGGAGGGGGACTTTCCTACAATGAGCAGTTCTTC.